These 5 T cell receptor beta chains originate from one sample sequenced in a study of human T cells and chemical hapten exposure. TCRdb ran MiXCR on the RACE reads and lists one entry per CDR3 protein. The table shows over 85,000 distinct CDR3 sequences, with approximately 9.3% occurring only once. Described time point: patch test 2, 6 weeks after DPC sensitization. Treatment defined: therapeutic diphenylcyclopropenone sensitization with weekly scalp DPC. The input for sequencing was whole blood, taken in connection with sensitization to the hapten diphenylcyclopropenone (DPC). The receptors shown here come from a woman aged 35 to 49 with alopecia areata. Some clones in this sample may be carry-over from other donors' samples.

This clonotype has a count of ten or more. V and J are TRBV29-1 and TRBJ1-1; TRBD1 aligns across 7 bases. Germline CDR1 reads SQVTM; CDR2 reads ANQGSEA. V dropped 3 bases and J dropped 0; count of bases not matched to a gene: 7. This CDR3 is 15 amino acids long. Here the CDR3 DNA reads TGCAGCGTTGACGCCCCGGGACAGCTGAACACTGAAGCTTTCTTT. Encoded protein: CSVDAPGQLNTEAFF.

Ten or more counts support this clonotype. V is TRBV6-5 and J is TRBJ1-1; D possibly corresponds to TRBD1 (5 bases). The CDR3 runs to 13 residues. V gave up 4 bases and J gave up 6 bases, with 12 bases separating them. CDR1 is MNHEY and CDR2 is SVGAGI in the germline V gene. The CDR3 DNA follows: TGTGCCAGCAGTTGGGACGTTAAGGCTGAAGCTTTCTTT. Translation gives CASSWDVKAEAFF.

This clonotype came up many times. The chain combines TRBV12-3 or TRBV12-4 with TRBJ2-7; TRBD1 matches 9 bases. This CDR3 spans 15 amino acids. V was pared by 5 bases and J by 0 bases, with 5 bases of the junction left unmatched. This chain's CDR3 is CASSMGQGSSYEQYF. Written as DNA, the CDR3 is TGTGCCAGCAGTATGGGACAGGGTAGCTCCTACGAGCAGTACTTC.

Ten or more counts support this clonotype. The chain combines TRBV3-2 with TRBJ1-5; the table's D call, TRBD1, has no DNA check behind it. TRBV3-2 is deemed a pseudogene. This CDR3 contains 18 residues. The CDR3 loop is CASSQVPTGGYSNQPQHF. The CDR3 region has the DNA TGTGCCAGCAGCCAAGTACCGACAGGGGGCTATAGCAATCAGCCCCAGCATTTT.

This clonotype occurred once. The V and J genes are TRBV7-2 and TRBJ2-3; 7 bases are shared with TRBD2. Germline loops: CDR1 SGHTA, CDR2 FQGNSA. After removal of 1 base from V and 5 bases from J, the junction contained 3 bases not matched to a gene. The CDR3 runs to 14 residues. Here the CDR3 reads CASSLDPSGDTQYF. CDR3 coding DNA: TGTGCCAGCAGCTTAGACCCTAGCGGAGATACGCAGTATTTT. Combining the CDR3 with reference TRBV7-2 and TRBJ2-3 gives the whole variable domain GAGVSQSPSNKVTEKGKDVELRCDPISGHTALYWYRQSLGQGLEFLIYFQGNSAPDKSGLPSDRFSAERTGGSVSTLTIQRTQQEDSAVYLCASSLDPSGDTQYFGPGTRLTVL.